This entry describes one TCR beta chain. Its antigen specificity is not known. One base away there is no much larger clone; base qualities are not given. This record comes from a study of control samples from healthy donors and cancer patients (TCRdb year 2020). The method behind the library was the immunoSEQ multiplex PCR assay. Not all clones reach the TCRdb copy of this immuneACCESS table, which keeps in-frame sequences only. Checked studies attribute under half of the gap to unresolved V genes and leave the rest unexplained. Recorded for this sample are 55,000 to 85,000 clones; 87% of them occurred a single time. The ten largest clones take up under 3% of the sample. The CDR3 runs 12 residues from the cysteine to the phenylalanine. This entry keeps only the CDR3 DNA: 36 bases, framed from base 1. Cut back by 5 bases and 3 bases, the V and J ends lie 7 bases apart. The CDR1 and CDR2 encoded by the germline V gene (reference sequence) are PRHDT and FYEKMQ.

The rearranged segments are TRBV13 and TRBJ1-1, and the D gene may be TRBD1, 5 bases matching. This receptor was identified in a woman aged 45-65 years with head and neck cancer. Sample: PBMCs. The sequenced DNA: TGTGCCAGCAGCGCAGGGTACACTGAAGCTTTCTTT. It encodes CASSAGYTEAFF.